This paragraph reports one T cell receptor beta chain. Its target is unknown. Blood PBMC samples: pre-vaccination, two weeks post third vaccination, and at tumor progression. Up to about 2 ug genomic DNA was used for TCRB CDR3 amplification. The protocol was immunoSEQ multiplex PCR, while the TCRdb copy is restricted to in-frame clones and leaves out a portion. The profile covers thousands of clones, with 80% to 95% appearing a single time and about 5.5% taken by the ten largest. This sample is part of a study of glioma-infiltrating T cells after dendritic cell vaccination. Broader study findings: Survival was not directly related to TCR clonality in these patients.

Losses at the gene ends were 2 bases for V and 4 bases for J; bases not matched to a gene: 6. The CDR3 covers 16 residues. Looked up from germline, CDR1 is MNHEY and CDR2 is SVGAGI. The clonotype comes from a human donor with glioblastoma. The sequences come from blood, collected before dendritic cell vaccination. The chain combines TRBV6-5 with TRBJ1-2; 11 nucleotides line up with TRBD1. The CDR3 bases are TGTGCCAGCAGTTACCTCAGGACAGGGGGCAGCTATGGCTACACCTTC. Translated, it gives CASSYLRTGGSYGYTF.